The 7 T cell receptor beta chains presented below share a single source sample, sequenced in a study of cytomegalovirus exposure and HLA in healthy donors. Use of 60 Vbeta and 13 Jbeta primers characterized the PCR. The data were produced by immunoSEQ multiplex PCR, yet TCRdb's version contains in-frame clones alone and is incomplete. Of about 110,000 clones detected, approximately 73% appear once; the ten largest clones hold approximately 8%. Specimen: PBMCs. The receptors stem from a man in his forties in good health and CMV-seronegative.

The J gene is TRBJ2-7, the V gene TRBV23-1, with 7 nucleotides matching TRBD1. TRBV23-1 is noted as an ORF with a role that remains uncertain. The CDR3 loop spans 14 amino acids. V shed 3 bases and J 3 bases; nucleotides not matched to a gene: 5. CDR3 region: CASSQEDRIYEQYF. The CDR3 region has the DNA TGCGCCAGCAGTCAGGAGGACAGGATCTACGAGCAGTACTTC.

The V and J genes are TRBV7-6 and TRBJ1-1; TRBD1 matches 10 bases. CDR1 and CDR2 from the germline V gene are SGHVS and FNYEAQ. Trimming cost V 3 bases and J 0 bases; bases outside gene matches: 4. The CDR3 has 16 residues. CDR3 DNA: TGTGCCAGCAGCTTGACAGGGGGCCTAATGAACACTGAAGCTTTCTTT. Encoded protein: CASSLTGGLMNTEAFF. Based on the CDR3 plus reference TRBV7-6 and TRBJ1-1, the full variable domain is GAGVSQSPRYKVTKRGQDVALRCDPISGHVSLYWYRQALGQGPEFLTYFNYEAQQDKSGLPNDRFSAERPEGSISTLTIQRTEQRDSAMYRCASSLTGGLMNTEAFFGQGTRLTVV.

The CDR3 sequence is CASSDTGTGNTDTQYF. CDR3 coding DNA: TGTGCCAGCAGCGACACCGGGACAGGGAACACAGATACGCAGTATTTT. V is TRBV7-9 and J is TRBJ2-3; 9 nucleotides match TRBD1. Germline assignment: CDR1 SEHNR and CDR2 FQNEAQ (reference sequence). The CDR3 is made up of 16 amino acids. V gave up 5 bases and J gave up 2 bases; unmatched junction bases: 8.

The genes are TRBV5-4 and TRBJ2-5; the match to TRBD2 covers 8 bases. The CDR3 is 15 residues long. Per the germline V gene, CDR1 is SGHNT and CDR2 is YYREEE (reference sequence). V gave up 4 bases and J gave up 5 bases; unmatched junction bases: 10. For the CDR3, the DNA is TGTGCCAGCAGCCTGCGGGGGGCGGGCGCTGAGACCCAGTACTTC. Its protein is CASSLRGAGAETQYF.

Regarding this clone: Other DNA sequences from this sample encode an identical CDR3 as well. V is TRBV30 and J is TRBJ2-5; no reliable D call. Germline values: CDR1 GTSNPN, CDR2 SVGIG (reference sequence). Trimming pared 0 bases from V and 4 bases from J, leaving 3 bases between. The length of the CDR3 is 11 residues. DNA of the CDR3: TGTGCCTGGAGTGTCCGAGAGACCCAGTACTTC. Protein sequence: CAWSVRETQYF.

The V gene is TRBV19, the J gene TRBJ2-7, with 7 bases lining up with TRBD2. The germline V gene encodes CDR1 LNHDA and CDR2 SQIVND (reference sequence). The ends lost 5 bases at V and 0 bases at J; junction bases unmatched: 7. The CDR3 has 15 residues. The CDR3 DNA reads TGTGCCAGTAGTCCCTTCGGGGGGACCTCCTACGAGCAGTACTTC. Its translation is CASSPFGGTSYEQYF.

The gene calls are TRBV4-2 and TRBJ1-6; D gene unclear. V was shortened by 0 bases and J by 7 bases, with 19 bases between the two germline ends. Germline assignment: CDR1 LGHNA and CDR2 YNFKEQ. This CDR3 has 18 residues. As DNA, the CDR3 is TGTGCCAGCAGCCAAGAGCTCACCTCGGGGTTTCAGAATTCACCCCTCCACTTT. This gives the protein CASSQELTSGFQNSPLHF.